This T cell receptor beta chain was recorded in a study of T cell responses to AZD1222 COVID-19 vaccine. Clones were sequenced by immunoSEQ multiplex PCR, and TCRdb holds only the in-frame ones, with some missing. The sample lists approximately 170,000 clones, around 93% occurring once. Overall study findings and caveats: Clonal diversity was possibly underestimated, and the donors were mostly white British, with more females. None of the repertoires were sampled until the peak T cell response had passed.

Points on this clone: What it recognizes is unknown.

Sequencing was performed on peripheral blood, taken on day 0 of AZD1222 vaccination. The TCR was taken from an adult in good health.

Here the CDR3 reads CASSFRTGGYTF. CDR3 nucleotide sequence: TGTGCCAGCAGTTTCAGGACCGGAGGCTACACCTTC. This chain joins TRBV6-5 and TRBJ1-2; D not resolved. Germline assignment: CDR1 MNHEY and CDR2 SVGAGI. The CDR3 has 12 residues. Trimming removed 4 bases from V and 8 bases from J, with 11 bases in between.